A single sample is the source of the 5 T cell receptor beta chains below, sequenced in a study of a mutant IDH1 vaccine in newly diagnosed glioma. Some clones are missing from TCRdb's copy, which holds only in-frame ones; the method was immunoSEQ multiplex PCR. The table records roughly 52,000 clones, over 70% of them present only once. These receptors' antigens are unknown. Regarding time point: week 23, last vaccination. Vaccination used 300 ug of mutant IDH1 20-mer peptide per dose, with topical imiquimod. The source material was PBMCs, sampled from a glioma patient whose treatment included an IDH1 peptide vaccine. These receptors originate from a man aged 35 to 55 with glioma.

The chain employs TRBV29-1 and TRBJ2-3; 11 bases match TRBD2. Germline V gives CDR1 SQVTM, CDR2 ANQGSEA. The CDR3 spans 15 residues. Trimming took 5 bases from V and 7 from J; bases not matched to a gene: 11. The DNA of the CDR3 is TGCAGCGTTTCGGGACTAGCGGTCGGGTGGAATACGCAGTATTTT. Encoded protein: CSVSGLAVGWNTQYF.

V and J are TRBV6-1 and TRBJ1-2; tentative D call: TRBD1 (6 bases). V was shortened by 7 bases and J by 1 base, with 10 bases between the two germline ends. From germline, CDR1 is MNHNS and CDR2 SASEGT. CDR3 length: 13 residues. The CDR3 sequence: CASTQQGNYGYTF. CDR3 in DNA: TGTGCCAGCACCCAACAGGGTAACTATGGCTACACCTTC.

The chain carries TRBV7-9 and TRBJ2-7; 9 bases are a match to TRBD1. The germline CDR1 and CDR2 sequences are SEHNR and FQNEAQ (reference sequence). CDR3 length: 15 residues. V lost 5 bases, J lost 6 bases, and 11 bases stayed unmatched. The CDR3 DNA sequence: TGTGCCAGCAGCCCAGGACAGGGGCGTAGTGGCGAGCAGTACTTC. Translating gives CASSPGQGRSGEQYF.

The chain couples TRBV19 to TRBJ2-4, with TRBD1 matching over 8 bases. Germline V gene lookup returns CDR1 LNHDA and CDR2 SQIVND (reference sequence). J was trimmed by 4 bases and V by 5 bases; bases with no gene match: 4. CDR3 length: 14 residues. The CDR3 nucleotides are TGTGCCAGTAGTCCCAGGACAGGGAAAAACATTCAGTACTTC. Its translation: CASSPRTGKNIQYF.

This clone was picked up one time. CDR3 protein: CASSPAGSGGSPLHF. CDR3 bases: TGTGCCAGCAGCCCCGCCGGCTCAGGGGGATCACCCCTCCACTTT. The V gene is TRBV27, the J gene TRBJ1-6; 7 positions match TRBD1. The germline V gene encodes CDR1 MNHEY and CDR2 SMNVEV (reference sequence). This CDR3 contains 15 residues. V lost 6 bases to trimming and J lost 10 bases; unmatched junction nucleotides: 12.